The present T cell receptor (beta chain) was sequenced within a study of T cells in localized non-small cell lung cancer. The method was immunoSEQ multiplex PCR; TCRdb's version includes in-frame clones alone and lacks a portion of them. The sample shows tens of thousands of clones, 87% of them seen only once. Germline values: CDR1 LGHNA, CDR2 YNFKEQ. V gave up 5 bases and J gave up 4 bases, with 14 bases separating them. The CDR3 covers 14 residues. This material consisted of peripheral blood, taken before any cancer treatment. The chain couples TRBV4-2 to TRBJ2-5; D perhaps matches TRBD1 (6 bases). This receptor was obtained from a man aged 40 to 70 with stage I squamous cell lung carcinoma. CDR3 coding DNA: TGTGCCAGCAGCAAACAGGGCGATTCAGAGACCCAGTACTTC. It codes for CASSKQGDSETQYF.